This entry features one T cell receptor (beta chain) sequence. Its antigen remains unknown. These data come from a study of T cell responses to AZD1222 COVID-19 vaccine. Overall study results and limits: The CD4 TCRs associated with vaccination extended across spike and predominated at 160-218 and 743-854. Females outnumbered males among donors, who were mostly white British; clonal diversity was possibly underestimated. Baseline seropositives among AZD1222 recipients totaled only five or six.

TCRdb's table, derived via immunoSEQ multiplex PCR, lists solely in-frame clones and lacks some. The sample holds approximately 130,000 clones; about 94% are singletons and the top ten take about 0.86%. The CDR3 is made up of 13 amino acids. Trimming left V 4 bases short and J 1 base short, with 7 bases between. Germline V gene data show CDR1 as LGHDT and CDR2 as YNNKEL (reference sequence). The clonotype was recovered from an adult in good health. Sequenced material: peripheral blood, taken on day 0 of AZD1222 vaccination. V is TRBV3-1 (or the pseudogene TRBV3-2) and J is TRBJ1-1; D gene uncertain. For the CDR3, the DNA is TGTGCCAGCAGCCGTACCTCGAACACTGAAGCTTTCTTT. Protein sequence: CASSRTSNTEAFF.